This is a list of T cell receptor beta chains from one sample in a study of metastatic and nonmetastatic thyroid tumors. TCRdb re-clonotyped the PCR reads through MiXCR. This sample carries approximately 22,000 clones, roughly 31% of them seen once, and the ten largest clones take around an eighth. Sequencing used blood. The receptor source for this set is a female donor with papillary thyroid cancer or a benign thyroid nodule (not recorded which). Some clones in this sample may be carry-over from other donors' samples. Each CDR3 is given with its conserved first and last residue. Only some rows state a clone size, as once, few, many or a class for expanded clones.

>many|TRBV2
CASSGGGETQYF
>.|TRBV2
CVSSDRDDGNTIYF
>many|TRBV7-6
CASSLGTSGRSHEQYF
>few|TRBV5-1
CASSLLGGGTFDNEQFF
>many|TRBV7-3
CASSLKGRAQPQHF
>.|TRBV7-6
CASILALSGSGQYF
>few|TRBV6-1
CASDLSGNTIYF
>few|TRBV12-3/TRBV12-4
CASIKNSWDRGLDTQYF
>many|TRBV7-9
CASSDPRLYYGYTF
>.|TRBV4-1
CASSLGLAGGETQYF
>.|TRBV11-1
CVSSLSGRASNEQFF
>.|TRBV4-3
CASSPIQGSRGYTF
>many|TRBV2
CASTHVRGAVNTEAFF
>.|TRBV6-1
CASSEYRGRSPLHF
>medium-sized|TRBV18
CASSPGPTPADTEAFF
>.|TRBV20-1
CSAQNPKSSYEQYF
>many|TRBV2
CASSDALAGRPFSTDTQYF
>.|TRBV4-1
CASSQDSGGGYTF
>.|TRBV6-5
CASSYGRRYTF
>medium-sized|TRBV30
CAWSDADWYQETQYF
>.|TRBV6-1
CASSDWDGGYEQYF
>.|TRBV19
CASSKRGQGTTNEKLFF
>.|TRBV14
CASSQDPTLYGYTF
>many|TRBV4-3
CASSQGNSGRVLDTQYF
>few|TRBV4-1
CASSQDLYRGIYEQYF
>many|TRBV3-1
CASSQGGVGRNEQFF
>few|TRBV19
CASSMTALGELFF
>medium-sized|TRBV24-1
CATSDADRPYTF
>.|TRBV20-1
CSARQAPNQPQHF
>.|TRBV6-1
CASRTGTGGWEQFF
>many|TRBV2
CASRGQTTNTEAFF
>once|TRBV7-2
CASSSRPSLITEAFF
>.|TRBV20-1
CSAAPGPEGQPQHF
>few|TRBV18
CASSPQGRTYEQYF
>many|TRBV6-2/TRBV6-3
CASKTGNTEAFF
>few|TRBV7-2
CASSSLGGELFF
>.|TRBV12-3/TRBV12-4
CASSPRYNYCYTF
>many|TRBV7-8
CASSSLAGGRDTQYF
>many|TRBV28
CASSRGPPWGTEAFF
>medium-sized|TRBV13
CASSFSRGLGTGELFF
>many|TRBV14
CASSLISTDTQYF
>medium-sized|TRBV3-1
CASSHGQGGNEQYF
>many|TRBV5-6
CASSLGAAELPRAFF
>.|TRBV2
CASSGGRQGMSSYNSPLHF
>medium-sized|TRBV6-1
CASSELAGGFSYEQYF
>once|TRBV7-2
CASSSRFTDTQYF